This T cell receptor beta chain originates from a study of T cells in narcolepsy. About the research overall: Patients with NT1 or NT2 and healthy control donors were enrolled. Study-wide findings and caveats: Blood of same and different patients, but not healthy controls, reportedly held recurring autoreactive clonotypes. No autoreactive T cell clone sequences appeared in some memory CD4+ repertoires. Comparing one patient's CSF and blood CD4+ clonotypes highlighted HCRT- and TRIB2-specific autoreactive clonotypes.

Assay: immunoSEQ multiplex PCR; the TCRdb copy retains only in-frame clones and omits some. Altogether about 32,000 clones are present, 75% to 90% being singletons, with the ten largest covering roughly 0.69%. This clone was observed a single time. Antigen unknown. V shed 1 base and J shed 3 bases, with 6 bases lying between them. The CDR3 covers 12 residues. CDR1 and CDR2 from the germline V gene are SQVTM and ANQGSEA. The V and J genes are TRBV29-1 and TRBJ1-2; no reliable D call. The specimen sequenced was memory (CD45RA-) CD4+ T cells from blood. This receptor was obtained from a human donor in good health. CDR3 nucleotides: TGCAGCGTTGAAGGGGGAGACTATGGCTACACCTTC. As protein: CSVEGGDYGYTF.